These 23 T cell receptor beta chains were sequenced from one sample in a study of T cell repertoires in cytomegalovirus infection. TCRdb re-called the reads with MiXCR, one entry per CDR3 protein. The table shows 350,000 to 400,000 distinct CDR3 sequences, with nearly 35% occurring only once. Antigen specificity for these receptors is unknown. The input for sequencing was cultured PBMCs, taken from culture after CMV antigen stimulation. The receptors originated from a human donor in good health (CMV status not recorded). Some clones in this sample may be carry-over from other donors' samples.

V and J are TRBV24-1 and TRBJ2-6, with D perhaps TRBD1 (8 bases). CDR3 size: 19 residues. Trimming shortened V by 3 bases and J by 4 bases, and 21 bases separated the two germline ends. CDR1 and CDR2 (germline): KGHDR, SFDVKD. The CDR3 DNA sequence: TGTGCCACCAGTGATGGGAGGGCAGGGGGCTTATCGGGGGCCAACGTCCTGACTTTC. Its protein product is CATSDGRAGGLSGANVLTF.

V usage is TRBV20-1 and J usage is TRBJ1-3; 7 positions match TRBD1. The J segment lost 0 bases and the V segment lost 1 base, leaving 3 bases of the junction unmatched. CDR3 size: 15 residues. Germline lookup yields CDR1 DFQATT and CDR2 SNEGSKA (reference sequence). In DNA form, the CDR3 reads TGCAGTGCTAGAGTCAGGGGGATCTCTGGAAACACCATATATTTT. Translated: CSARVRGISGNTIYF.

The V call is TRBV6-5, the J call TRBJ2-7; 10 bases are a match to TRBD1. V shed 5 bases, J shed 7 bases, and the junction held 8 bases outside the gene matches. This CDR3 contains 14 residues. Germline V gives CDR1 MNHEY, CDR2 SVGAGI. The CDR3, as DNA: TGTGCCAGCAGTAGACGACAGGGGGCTGATGAGCAGTACGTC. Translation gives CASSRRQGADEQYV.

This clonotype has just a few counts. The chain recombines TRBV10-3 with TRBJ2-2; 7 nucleotides agree with TRBD2. The germline V gene has CDR1 ENHRY and CDR2 SYGVKD. The CDR3 loop spans 16 amino acids. V gave up 8 bases and J gave up 0 bases; unmatched junction bases: 9. The CDR3 DNA sequence: TGTGCCATCCCCGTGCTAGCGGAATCGAACACCGGGGAGCTGTTTTTT. Its protein is CAIPVLAESNTGELFF.

The chain links TRBV27 to TRBJ2-5; TRBD2 aligns across 10 bases. V dropped 7 bases and J dropped 3; count of bases not matched to a gene: 14. Germline V gene lookup returns CDR1 MNHEY and CDR2 SMNVEV (reference sequence). The CDR3 contains 17 residues. The CDR3 coding sequence is TGTGCCAGCACCCTTAATGGACTAGCGGCCTCCAAAGAGACCCAGTACTTC. Its translation is CASTLNGLAASKETQYF.

The V call is TRBV20-1, the J call TRBJ1-2; D possibly corresponds to TRBD1 (6 bases). The V gene lost 3 bases and the J gene lost 6 bases, with 20 bases spanning the gap. The CDR3 consists of 15 residues. Germline lookup yields CDR1 DFQATT and CDR2 SNEGSKA (reference sequence). As DNA, the CDR3 is TGCAGTGCTAGGGGCAGTTTCGGGGGCCGGCATGGCTACACCTTC. It specifies CSARGSFGGRHGYTF.

This clonotype was seen only a few times. This rearrangement joins TRBV29-1 to TRBJ2-1; TRBD2 agrees at 11 bases. After removal of 3 bases from V and 0 bases from J, the junction contained 16 bases not matched to a gene. The CDR3 runs to 20 residues. The germline V gene encodes CDR1 SQVTM and CDR2 ANQGSEA. CDR3 sequence (DNA): TGCAGCGTTGAGTTTGGACTAGCGGGCCCATGGGCGAGCTCCTACAATGAGCAGTTCTTC. Protein product: CSVEFGLAGPWASSYNEQFF.

The genes are TRBV24-1 and TRBJ2-3; D might be TRBD1 (6 bases). Trimming stripped 3 bases from V and 2 bases from J, with 14 bases between. CDR1 and CDR2 from the germline V gene are KGHDR and SFDVKD. The CDR3 spans 16 residues. The CDR3 nucleotides are TGTGCCACCAGTGATGTGACAGGCCCAGCCACAGATACGCAGTATTTT. It codes for CATSDVTGPATDTQYF.

Only a few counts were recorded for this clonotype. The CDR3 region is CASSSGLSYEQYV. CDR3 nucleotides: TGTGCCAGCAGCTCGGGACTTTCCTACGAGCAGTACGTC. The J gene is TRBJ2-7, the V gene TRBV7-6; perhaps TRBD2 as D (6 bases). The CDR3 covers 13 residues. Between the trimmed V and J ends, which lost 4 bases and 1 base, there was a span of 8 bases. Germline assignment: CDR1 SGHVS and CDR2 FNYEAQ.

The chain is built from TRBV6-5 and TRBJ2-7; 8 bases fit TRBD1. Trimming cost V 6 bases and J 7 bases; bases outside gene matches: 11. CDR1 and CDR2 (germline): MNHEY, SVGAGI. CDR3 length: 14 residues. CDR3 coding DNA: TGTGCCAGCAGCCTAGACAGGGGAGGAGAAGAGCAGTACTTC. Its protein product is CASSLDRGGEEQYF.

The rearrangement uses TRBV18 and TRBJ2-2; D is ambiguous. V dropped 0 bases and J dropped 6 bases, with 5 bases sitting between them. The CDR3 is 13 amino acids. Germline V gene sequence: CDR1 KGHSH, CDR2 LQKENI. As DNA, the CDR3 is TGTGCCAGCTCACCACCAGCAGCCGGGGAGCTGTTTTTT. Translation: CASSPPAAGELFF.

This clonotype was seen repeatedly, ten times or more. The chain recombines TRBV7-2 with TRBJ2-1; 7 bases match TRBD1. V dropped 3 bases and J dropped 3; count of bases not matched to a gene: 8. Germline assignment: CDR1 SGHTA and CDR2 FQGNSA. The CDR3 runs to 16 residues. The CDR3 DNA sequence: TGTGCCAGCAGCTTGTCAACCGGGACAGTCTACAATGAGCAGTTCTTC. It translates to CASSLSTGTVYNEQFF.

This clonotype was observed a handful of times. The chain uses TRBV29-1 and TRBJ2-3, with unresolved D. V lost 4 bases, J lost 6 bases, and 14 bases lay in between. The CDR3 is made up of 13 amino acids. Per the germline V gene, CDR1 is SQVTM and CDR2 is ANQGSEA. The CDR3 is CSVVRNPGDTQYF. CDR3 in DNA: TGCAGCGTTGTGCGCAACCCCGGGGATACGCAGTATTTT.

This clonotype appeared many times. The chain employs TRBV7-2 and TRBJ2-3, with TRBD2 matching 11 bases. Losses at the gene ends were 4 bases for V and 0 bases for J; bases not matched to a gene: 0. Germline lookup yields CDR1 SGHTA and CDR2 FQGNSA. The CDR3 is 15 amino acids. The CDR3 bases are TGTGCCAGCAGCTCTAGCGGGAGGAGCACAGATACGCAGTATTTT. Encoded protein: CASSSSGRSTDTQYF. Combining the CDR3 with reference TRBV7-2 and TRBJ2-3 gives the whole variable domain GAGVSQSPSNKVTEKGKDVELRCDPISGHTALYWYRQSLGQGLEFLIYFQGNSAPDKSGLPSDRFSAERTGGSVSTLTIQRTQQEDSAVYLCASSSSGRSTDTQYFGPGTRLTVL.

This clonotype was counted a few times. The chain joins TRBV4-1 to TRBJ2-1; TRBD1 or TRBD2 may be the D gene (5 bases each). The CDR3 is made up of 18 amino acids. Trimming cost V 1 base and J 10 bases, with 26 bases left between them. CDR1 MGHRA and CDR2 YSYEKL come from the germline V gene. CDR3 coding DNA: TGCGCCAGCAGCCAAGTTATCCGACCGGGACCGCCTATAATAGAGCAGTTCTTC. It codes for CASSQVIRPGPPIIEQFF.

This clonotype was detected ten times or more. V is TRBV5-6 and J is TRBJ2-5; D not resolved. The V gene's germline CDR1 is SGHDT and CDR2 YYEEEE. The V end lost 3 bases, the J end lost 0 bases, and 6 bases lay between the germline ends. This CDR3 has 13 amino acids. The CDR3 spells CASSWQYQETQYF. In DNA, the CDR3 is TGTGCCAGCAGCTGGCAGTACCAAGAGACCCAGTACTTC. Full variable domain (remainder filled in from reference TRBV5-6 and TRBJ2-5): DAGVTQSPTHLIKTRGQQVTLRCSPKSGHDTVSWYQQALGQGPQFIFQYYEEEERQRGNFPDRFSGHQFPNYSSELNVNALLLGDSALYLCASSWQYQETQYFGPGTRLLVL.

The chain carries TRBV4-1 and TRBJ2-4; D is unclear. The V and J ends lost 0 bases and 6 bases respectively, with 12 bases between them. The CDR3 is 15 amino acids. Germline V gives CDR1 MGHRA, CDR2 YSYEKL. CDR3 bases: TGCGCCAGCAGCCAAGATGGGTCCCTGGTAAACATTCAGTACTTC. The encoded protein is CASSQDGSLVNIQYF.

The gene calls are TRBV28 and TRBJ2-5, with TRBD1 matching over 7 bases. The V and J ends lost 6 bases and 4 bases, in that order; junction bases with no gene match: 5. The CDR3 spans 13 residues. CDR1 MDHEN and CDR2 SYDVKM come from the germline V gene. The CDR3 protein is CASSAGGGETQYF. CDR3 DNA: TGTGCCAGCAGCGCAGGGGGTGGAGAGACCCAGTACTTC. The variable domain in full, completed from reference TRBV28 and TRBJ2-5, reads DVKVTQSSRYLVKRTGEKVFLECVQDMDHENMFWYRQDPGLGLRLIYFSYDVKMKEKGDIPEGYSVSREKKERFSLILESASTNQTSMYLCASSAGGGETQYFGPGTRLLVL.

This rearrangement joins TRBV29-1 to TRBJ2-3, with 7 bases matching TRBD2. The CDR3 has 14 amino acids. Germline V gene data show CDR1 as SQVTM and CDR2 as ANQGSEA. J lost 4 bases, V lost 5 bases, and 9 bases had no gene match. The CDR3 is CSVSRGSTADTQYF. CDR3 DNA sequence: TGCAGCGTTTCCCGCGGGAGTACGGCAGATACGCAGTATTTT.

This chain links TRBV6-2 or TRBV6-3 with TRBJ2-7; no definite D call. Germline CDR1 MNHEY, CDR2 SVGEGT. Trimming removed 8 bases from V and 0 bases from J, with 14 bases in between. The CDR3 sequence is 14 residues long. The CDR3 loop reads CASDTTFSSYEQYF. The CDR3 DNA is TGTGCCAGCGATACAACCTTCAGCTCCTACGAGCAGTACTTC.

The sample holds one count of this clonotype. The rearrangement links TRBV6-5 to TRBJ2-5; D is unresolved. Germline V gene lookup returns CDR1 MNHEY and CDR2 SVGAGI. This CDR3 has 15 residues. The V end lost 0 bases, the J end lost 3 bases, and 11 bases lay between the germline ends. This CDR3 reads CASSYSRWAEETQYF. In DNA, the CDR3 is TGTGCCAGCAGTTACTCGAGGTGGGCAGAAGAGACCCAGTACTTC.

The chain links TRBV9 to TRBJ2-1, with D unclear. From germline, CDR1 is SGDLS and CDR2 YYNGEE. This CDR3 region has 17 residues. Trimming removed 0 bases from V and 0 bases from J, with 13 bases in between. The CDR3 DNA follows: TGTGCCAGCAGCGTAGGTCCGAGATCCGGCTCCTACAATGAGCAGTTCTTC. Encoded protein: CASSVGPRSGSYNEQFF. Combining the CDR3 with reference TRBV9 and TRBJ2-1 gives the whole variable domain DSGVTQTPKHLITATGQRVTLRCSPRSGDLSVYWYQQSLDQGLQFLIQYYNGEERAKGNILERFSAQQFPDLHSELNLSSLELGDSALYFCASSVGPRSGSYNEQFFGPGTRLTVL.

The CDR3 bases are TGTGCCAGCATTCTACTCGGGGGAAGTCAAGAGACCCAGTACTTC. Protein sequence: CASILLGGSQETQYF. The chain joins TRBV6-6 to TRBJ2-5; TRBD2 might be the D (6 bases). Germline CDR1 is MNHNY and CDR2 is SVGAGI (reference sequence). Trimming left V 7 bases short and J 2 bases short, with 17 bases between. This CDR3 has 15 amino acids.